This TCR beta chain was recorded in a study of cytomegalovirus exposure and HLA in healthy donors. Across the whole study: Samples from HLA-typed donors yielded approximately 88 million unique TCRs in an early data release. General study results and limits: In an earlier analysis, about 87% or about 30%: the productive usage of most TCR beta V segments.

Germline CDR1 and CDR2: SGHVS and FNYEAQ. Deletions cut 1 base from V and 4 bases from J, with 13 bases between. The CDR3 extends over 15 amino acids. Comment on this clone: Its antigen is not known.

The PCR employed 60 Vbeta primers together with 13 Jbeta primers. The repertoire was sequenced with immunoSEQ multiplex PCR; TCRdb's copy has only in-frame clones and lacks some. The sample lists approximately 100,000 clones, roughly 85% occurring once. This receptor was taken from a man between 35 and 55 years old in good health and CMV-seropositive. Sequencing was carried out using PBMCs. The J gene is TRBJ1-2, the V gene TRBV7-6; weak D call: TRBD1 (5 bases). CDR3 sequence (DNA): TGTGCCAGCAGCTTAGAGGAGGGGATAACCTATGGCTACACCTTC. This encodes CASSLEEGITYGYTF. The full variable domain, its missing parts supplied by reference TRBV7-6 and TRBJ1-2, is GAGVSQSPRYKVTKRGQDVALRCDPISGHVSLYWYRQALGQGPEFLTYFNYEAQQDKSGLPNDRFSAERPEGSISTLTIQRTEQRDSAMYRCASSLEEGITYGYTFGSGTRLTVV.